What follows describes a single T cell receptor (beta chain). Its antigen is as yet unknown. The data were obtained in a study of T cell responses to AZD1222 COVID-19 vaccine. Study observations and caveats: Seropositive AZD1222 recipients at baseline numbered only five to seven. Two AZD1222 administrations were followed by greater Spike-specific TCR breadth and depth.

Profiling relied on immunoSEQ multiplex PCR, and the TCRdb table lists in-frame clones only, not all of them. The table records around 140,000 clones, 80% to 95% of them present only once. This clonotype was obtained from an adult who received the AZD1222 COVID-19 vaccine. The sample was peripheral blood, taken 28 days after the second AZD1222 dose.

CDR3 protein: CASSRDREVGQPQHF. The CDR3 DNA reads TGTGCCAGCTCACGGGACAGGGAGGTGGGTCAGCCCCAGCATTTT. The chain employs TRBV18 and TRBJ1-5, with 9 bases fitting TRBD1. The CDR3 length is 15 residues. CDR1 KGHSH and CDR2 LQKENI come from the germline V gene. Unmatched junction bases numbered 7, after V lost 4 bases and J lost 6 bases.